The 12 T cell receptor beta chains presented below share a single source sample, sequenced in a study of graft-versus-host responses after intestinal transplantation. Processing released intraepithelial and lamina propria lymphocytes from the graft tissue. Sequencing was performed with immunoSEQ multiplex PCR; in TCRdb, only in-frame clones are kept and a portion is missing. The sample lists 25,000 to 30,000 clones, about four fifths occurring once. The sample consisted of ileum tissue, taken 98 days after intestinal transplantation. The receptor set was obtained from a human patient who received an intestinal transplant, so some T cells may come from the graft donor.

The V call is TRBV6-1, the J call TRBJ1-1; D is unresolved. CDR3 length equals 11 residues. Germline lookup yields CDR1 MNHNS and CDR2 SASEGT. Trimming removed 10 bases at V and 7 bases at J, with 13 bases between. This CDR3 reads CATQRDVEAFF. The CDR3 DNA reads as TGTGCCACCCAGAGAGACGTTGAAGCTTTCTTT.

The gene calls are TRBV5-4 and TRBJ1-2; 7 bases align to TRBD1. Per germline, CDR1 SGHNT and CDR2 YYREEE (reference sequence). V lost 4 bases, J lost 6 bases, and 9 bases stayed unmatched. The CDR3 runs 14 residues. In nucleotides, the CDR3 is TGTGCCAGCAGCCTATTAGACAGGGAAGATGGCTACACCTTC. It translates to CASSLLDREDGYTF.

This clone was seen a single time. This chain joins TRBV6-5 and TRBJ1-3; TRBD1 might be the D (5 bases). This CDR3 contains 12 residues. Germline V gene sequence: CDR1 MNHEY, CDR2 SVGAGI. CDR3 DNA: TGTGCTGGGGGGGGATCTGGAAACACCATATATTTT. The encoded protein is CAGGGSGNTIYF.

This chain connects TRBV23-1 to TRBJ2-6, with TRBD1 identical over 9 bases. Being an ORF, TRBV23-1 has a function that is uncertain. Losses at the gene ends were 5 bases for V and 0 bases for J; bases not matched to a gene: 14. The length of the CDR3 is 20 residues. CDR3 region: CASSKRLRTGESSGANVLTF. The CDR3 DNA follows: TGCGCCAGCAGTAAGCGCCTCCGGACAGGGGAAAGCTCTGGGGCCAACGTCCTGACTTTC.

V usage is TRBV7-8 and J usage is TRBJ1-2; D unresolved. The CDR3 is made up of 12 amino acids. The V gene's germline CDR1 is SGHVS and CDR2 FQNEAQ. V lost 1 base and J 6 bases, leaving 6 bases between the germline ends. CDR3 loop: CASSLGRDGYTF. The CDR3 nucleotides are TGTGCCAGCAGCTTAGGAAGGGATGGCTACACCTTC.

The chain couples TRBV4-1 to TRBJ1-3; 9 nucleotides match TRBD1. The V segment lost 0 bases and the J segment 6 bases; nucleotides outside the gene matches: 6. This CDR3 is 16 amino acids long. Germline lookup yields CDR1 MGHRA and CDR2 YSYEKL. Written as DNA, the CDR3 is TGCGCCAGCAGCCAAGACCCAAGGACAGGGGCAAACACCATATATTTT. Residues: CASSQDPRTGANTIYF.

V gene TRBV4-1 combines with J gene TRBJ1-5; D is undetermined. Germline CDR1 reads MGHRA; CDR2 reads YSYEKL. The CDR3 covers 13 residues. V lost 3 bases and J 12 bases, leaving 15 bases between the germline ends. CDR3 protein: CASSHPTERRQHF. In nucleotides, the CDR3 is TGCGCCAGCAGCCACCCGACGGAGAGGCGCCAGCATTTT.

In this sample, this clone turned up once. This rearrangement joins TRBV7-3 to TRBJ2-5, with 7 positions matching TRBD2. CDR3 length: 16 amino acids. V gave up 2 bases and J gave up 2 bases; unmatched junction bases: 8. From germline, CDR1 is SGHTA and CDR2 FQGTGA. CDR3 bases: TGTGCCAGCAGCTTACATCCAGCGGGGCCTCAAGAGACCCAGTACTTC. This encodes CASSLHPAGPQETQYF.

The CDR3, as DNA: TGTGCCAGCACCCAAAGGGACAAGTCCTACAATGAGCAGTTCTTC. It specifies CASTQRDKSYNEQFF. This chain connects TRBV5-8 to TRBJ2-1; D possibly corresponds to TRBD1 (6 bases). Germline V gene data show CDR1 as SGHTS and CDR2 as YDEGEE. Trimming shortened V by 6 bases and J by 1 base, and 14 bases separated the two germline ends. CDR3 length: 15 amino acids.

The chain has TRBV7-3 and TRBJ2-2; 7 nucleotides agree with TRBD2. The CDR3 runs to 14 residues. V shed 2 bases and J 6 bases; nucleotides not matched to a gene: 3. In germline, CDR1 is SGHTA, CDR2 FQGTGA. The CDR3 is CASSLGGGAGELFF. DNA for the CDR3: TGTGCCAGCAGCTTAGGGGGGGGAGCCGGGGAGCTGTTTTTT.

V is TRBV2 and J is TRBJ1-5, with TRBD1 matching over 7 bases. Germline CDR1 reads SNHLY; CDR2 reads FYNNEI. The CDR3 runs to 14 residues. Germline trimming cut 4 bases from V and 6 bases from J; bases unmatched to any gene: 6. The CDR3 loop is CASSVSRGGQPQHF. The CDR3 DNA reads as TGTGCCAGCAGTGTAAGCAGGGGGGGTCAGCCCCAGCATTTT. The full variable domain, its missing parts supplied by reference TRBV2 and TRBJ1-5, is EPEVTQTPSHQVTQMGQEVILRCVPISNHLYFYWYRQILGQKVEFLVSFYNNEISEKSEIFDDQFSVERPDGSNFTLKIRSTKLEDSAMYFCASSVSRGGQPQHFGDGTRLSIL.

This chain joins TRBV7-2 and TRBJ1-1, with D maybe TRBD1 (5 bases). The CDR3 sequence is 14 residues long. The V end lost 1 base, the J end lost 5 bases, and 11 bases lay between the germline ends. Germline assignment: CDR1 SGHTA and CDR2 FQGNSA. CDR3 protein: CASSLVEGRTEAFF. Written as DNA, the CDR3 is TGTGCCAGCAGCTTAGTTGAGGGGAGGACTGAAGCTTTCTTT.